This T cell receptor (beta chain) is from a study of CD8 T cells in ankylosing spondylitis. Notes on the study in general: For ankylosing spondylitis blood, a TCR beta motif of several highly homologous variants appeared characteristic.

Of note for this clonotype: Antigen: not known.

The CDR3 loop spans 14 amino acids. The trim removed 6 bases at V and 6 bases at J, leaving 7 bases unmatched. The germline V gene encodes CDR1 ENHRY and CDR2 SYGVKD. A single record per CDR3 protein comes from TCRdb applying MiXCR to the 5' RACE reads. The sample has about 510,000 distinct CDR3 sequences, about 5% seen once. This clonotype was sampled from a male donor with ankylosing spondylitis. Sequences were obtained from blood, either unsorted or a sorted T cell fraction (not recorded which). The chain couples TRBV10-3 to TRBJ2-1, with 8 bases lining up with TRBD1. DNA for the CDR3: TGTGCCATCAGCGACAGGGGTCGGCTCAATGAGCAGTTCTTC. Translating gives CAISDRGRLNEQFF.